The rows below give T cell receptor beta chains drawn from one sample of a study of CD8 T cells in Susac syndrome. TCRdb processed the immunoSEQ multiplex PCR reads anew with MiXCR; each CDR3 protein has one entry. The table has some 160,000 distinct CDR3 sequences, roughly 92% seen once. Sequencing input: CD4+ T cells from PBMCs. The receptors stem from a human donor with Susac syndrome. CDR3s include the opening cysteine and the closing phenylalanine or tryptophan. A D gene is named only where the DNA matches it firmly.

TRBJ2-6 18 TRBV4-3 TRBD1 CASSDRDRGDTGANVLTF
TRBJ2-1 15 TRBV7-9 TRBD1 CASRGDRGSYNEQFF
TRBJ2-3 13 TRBV18 NA CASSGDSTDTQYF
TRBJ2-3 15 TRBV14 NA CASSQQGRFTDTQYF
TRBJ2-1 15 TRBV20-1 TRBD1 CSALPRDRAYNEQFF
TRBJ2-2 15 TRBV20-1 TRBD2 CSASPTSGGTGELFF
TRBJ2-5 16 TRBV4-1 NA CASSQQGTHSIETQYF
TRBJ2-5 16 TRBV9 TRBD2 CASSVESGGNQETQYF
TRBJ2-3 17 TRBV7-6 TRBD2 CASSSYGTSGSTDTQYF
TRBJ2-1 15 TRBV9 NA CASSVVSQWGNEQFF
TRBJ1-4 15 TRBV30 NA CAWSSQAATNEKLFF
TRBJ1-2 14 TRBV14 NA CASSRNTGNYGYTF
TRBJ2-3 16 TRBV12-3/TRBV12-4 NA CASSLLGGPGTDTQYF
TRBJ1-1 14 TRBV19 NA CASSITGANTEAFF
TRBJ2-3 18 TRBV4-1 TRBD2 CASSQGLAGAASTDTQYF
TRBJ2-3 15 TRBV12-3/TRBV12-4 NA CASSYGRGSPDTQYF
TRBJ2-1 15 TRBV15 TRBD1 CATTIGTGSQKEQFF
TRBJ1-5 15 TRBV5-1 NA CASSLESGSNQPQHF
TRBJ1-2 16 TRBV18 NA CASSPPGRTPTDGYTF
TRBJ2-7 18 TRBV18 TRBD2 CASSPGLAGGRPSYEQYF
TRBJ2-3 13 TRBV30 NA CAWSGTILDTQYF
TRBJ1-2 14 TRBV5-4 NA CASSLDQGGSGYTF
TRBJ1-5 14 TRBV12-5 NA CASGLVGSNQPQHF
TRBJ2-3 11 TRBV5-1 NA CASSLLDTQYF
TRBJ2-5 14 TRBV7-2 NA CASSLVGGGETQYF
TRBJ1-1 13 TRBV12-5 NA CASGKELNTEAFF
TRBJ1-4 15 TRBV9 NA CASSRAVGSGEKLFF
TRBJ1-4 15 TRBV15 TRBD1 CATSRWGQGDEKLFF
TRBJ2-2 13 TRBV27 NA CASSFRGSGELFF
TRBJ2-7 14 TRBV5-4 TRBD1 CASSSQGSEYEQYF
TRBJ2-5 15 TRBV2 NA CASKVSLVPQETQYF
TRBJ2-2 14 TRBV19 NA CASSRGRDGRELFF
TRBJ1-2 14 TRBV5-4 TRBD1 CASSPGGTGFGYTF
TRBJ2-5 13 TRBV20-1 TRBD1 CSARGQGAETQYF
TRBJ2-7 13 TRBV10-3 NA CAIAPQVSYEQYF